Reported below is one T cell receptor (beta chain). These data are taken from a study of cytotoxic CD8 clonotypes in ibrutinib-treated CLL. Trimming took off 5 bases at V and 0 bases at J, with 9 bases between the two ends. CDR1 and CDR2 (germline): SGHVS, FQNEAQ. The CDR3 contains 14 residues. The table came from immunoSEQ multiplex PCR; TCRdb's copy has only in-frame clones and leaves some out. The table shows 130,000 to 150,000 clones, with 79% occurring only once. The material was PBMCs, obtained after 12 months of ibrutinib treatment. This receptor was taken from a human donor with chronic lymphocytic leukemia. The rearrangement joins TRBV7-8 to TRBJ2-3; D possibly corresponds to TRBD1 (6 bases). The CDR3 protein is CASSPGQSTDTQYF. CDR3 coding DNA: TGTGCCAGCAGCCCCGGACAGAGCACAGATACGCAGTATTTT. Using reference TRBV7-8 and TRBJ2-3 for the parts outside the CDR3, the full variable domain is GAGVSQSPRYKVAKRGQDVALRCDPISGHVSLFWYQQALGQGPEFLTYFQNEAQLDKSGLPSDRFFAERPEGSVSTLKIQRTQQEDSAVYLCASSPGQSTDTQYFGPGTRLTVL.